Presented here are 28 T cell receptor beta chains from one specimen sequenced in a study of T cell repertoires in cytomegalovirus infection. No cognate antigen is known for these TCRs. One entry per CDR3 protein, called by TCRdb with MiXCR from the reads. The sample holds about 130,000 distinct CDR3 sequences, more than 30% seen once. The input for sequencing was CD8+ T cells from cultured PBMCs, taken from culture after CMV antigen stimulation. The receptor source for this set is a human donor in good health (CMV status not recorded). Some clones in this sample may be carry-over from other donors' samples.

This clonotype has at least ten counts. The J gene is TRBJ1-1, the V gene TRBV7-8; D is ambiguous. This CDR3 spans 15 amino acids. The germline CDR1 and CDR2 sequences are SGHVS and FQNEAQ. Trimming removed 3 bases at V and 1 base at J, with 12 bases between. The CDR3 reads CASSFFEDGNTEAFF. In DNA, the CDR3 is TGTGCCAGCAGCTTCTTCGAAGACGGGAACACTGAAGCTTTCTTT.

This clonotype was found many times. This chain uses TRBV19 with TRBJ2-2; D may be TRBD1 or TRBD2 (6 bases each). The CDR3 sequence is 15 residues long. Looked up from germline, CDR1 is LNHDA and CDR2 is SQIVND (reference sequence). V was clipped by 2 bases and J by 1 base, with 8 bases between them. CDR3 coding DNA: TGTGCCAGTAGTATACGGGGGCTGAACACCGGGGAGCTGTTTTTT. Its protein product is CASSIRGLNTGELFF. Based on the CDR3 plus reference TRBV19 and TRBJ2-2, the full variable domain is DGGITQSPKYLFRKEGQNVTLSCEQNLNHDAMYWYRQDPGQGLRLIYYSQIVNDFQKGDIAEGYSVSREKKESFPLTVTSAQKNPTAFYLCASSIRGLNTGELFFGEGSRLTVL.

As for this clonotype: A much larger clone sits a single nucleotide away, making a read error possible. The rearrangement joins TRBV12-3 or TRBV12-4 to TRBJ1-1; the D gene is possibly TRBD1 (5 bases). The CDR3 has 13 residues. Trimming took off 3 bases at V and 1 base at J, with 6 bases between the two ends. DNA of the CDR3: TGTGCCAGCAGTTTCGGGGCGAACACTGAAGCTTTCTTT. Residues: CASSFGANTEAFF.

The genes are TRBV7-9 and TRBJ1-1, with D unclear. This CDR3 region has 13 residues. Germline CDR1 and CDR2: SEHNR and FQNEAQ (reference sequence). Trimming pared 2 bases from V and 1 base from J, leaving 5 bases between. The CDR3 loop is CASSLPGNTEAFF. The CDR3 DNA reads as TGTGCCAGCAGCTTACCCGGGAACACTGAAGCTTTCTTT.

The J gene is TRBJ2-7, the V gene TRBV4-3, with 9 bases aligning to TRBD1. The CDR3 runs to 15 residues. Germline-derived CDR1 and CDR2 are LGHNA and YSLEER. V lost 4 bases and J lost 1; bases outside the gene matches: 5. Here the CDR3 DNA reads TGCGCCAGCAGCCCTGACAGGGGGTTTTCCTACGAGCAGTACTTC. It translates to CASSPDRGFSYEQYF.

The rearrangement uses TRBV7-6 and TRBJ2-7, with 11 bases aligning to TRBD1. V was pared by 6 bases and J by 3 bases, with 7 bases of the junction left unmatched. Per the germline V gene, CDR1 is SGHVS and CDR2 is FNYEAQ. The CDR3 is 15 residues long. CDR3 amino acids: CASSPGQGAYYEQYF. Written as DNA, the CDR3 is TGTGCCAGCAGTCCAGGACAGGGGGCGTACTACGAGCAGTACTTC.

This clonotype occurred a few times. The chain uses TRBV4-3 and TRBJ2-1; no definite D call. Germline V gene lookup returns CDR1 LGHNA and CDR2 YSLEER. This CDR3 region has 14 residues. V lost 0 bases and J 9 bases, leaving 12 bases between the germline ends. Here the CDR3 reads CASSQDWGIGEQFF. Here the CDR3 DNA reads TGCGCCAGCAGCCAAGACTGGGGAATCGGTGAGCAGTTCTTC.

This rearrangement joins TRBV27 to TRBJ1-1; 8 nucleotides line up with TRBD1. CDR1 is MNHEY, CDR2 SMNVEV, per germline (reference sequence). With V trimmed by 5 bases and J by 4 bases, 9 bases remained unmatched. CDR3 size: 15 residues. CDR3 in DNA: TGTGCCAGCAGTGCGAACAGGGGGACCGTCACTGAAGCTTTCTTT. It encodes CASSANRGTVTEAFF.

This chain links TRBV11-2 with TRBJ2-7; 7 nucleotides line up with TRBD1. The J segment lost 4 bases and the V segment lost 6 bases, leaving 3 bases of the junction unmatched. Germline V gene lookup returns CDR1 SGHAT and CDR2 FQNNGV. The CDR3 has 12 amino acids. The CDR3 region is CASRTGAYEQYF. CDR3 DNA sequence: TGTGCCAGCAGAACAGGGGCATACGAGCAGTACTTC.

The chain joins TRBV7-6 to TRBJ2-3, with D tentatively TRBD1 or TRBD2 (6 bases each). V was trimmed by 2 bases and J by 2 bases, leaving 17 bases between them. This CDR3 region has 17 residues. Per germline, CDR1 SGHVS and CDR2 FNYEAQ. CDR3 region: CASSLSFPGALTDTQYF. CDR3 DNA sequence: TGTGCCAGCAGCTTATCCTTTCCGGGGGCTCTCACAGATACGCAGTATTTT.

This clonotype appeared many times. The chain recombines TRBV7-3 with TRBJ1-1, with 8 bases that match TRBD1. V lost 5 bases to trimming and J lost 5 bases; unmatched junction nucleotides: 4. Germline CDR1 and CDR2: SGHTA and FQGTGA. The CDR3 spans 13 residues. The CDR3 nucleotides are TGTGCCAGCAGCGACGGACAGGGAACTGAAGCTTTCTTT. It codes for CASSDGQGTEAFF. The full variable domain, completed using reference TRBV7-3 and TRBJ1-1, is GAGVSQTPSNKVTEKGKYVELRCDPISGHTALYWYRQSLGQGPEFLIYFQGTGAADDSGLPNDRFFAVRPEGSVSTLKIQRTERGDSAVYLCASSDGQGTEAFFGQGTRLTVV.

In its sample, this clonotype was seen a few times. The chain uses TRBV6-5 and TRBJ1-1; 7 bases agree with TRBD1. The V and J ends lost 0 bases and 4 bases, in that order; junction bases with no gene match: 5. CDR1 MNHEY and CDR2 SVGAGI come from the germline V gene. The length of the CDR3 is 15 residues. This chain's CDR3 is CASSYSRAGGTEAFF. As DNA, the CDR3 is TGTGCCAGCAGTTACTCTAGGGCAGGGGGCACTGAAGCTTTCTTT.

The CDR3: CASSLWGRFNEQYF. Here the CDR3 DNA reads TGTGCCAGCAGTTTATGGGGGAGGTTCAACGAGCAGTACTTC. The chain joins TRBV27 to TRBJ2-7; the D gene is possibly TRBD2 (6 bases). CDR3 length equals 14 residues. CDR1 and CDR2 from the germline V gene are MNHEY and SMNVEV (reference sequence). Trimming removed 1 base from V and 5 bases from J, with 12 bases in between.

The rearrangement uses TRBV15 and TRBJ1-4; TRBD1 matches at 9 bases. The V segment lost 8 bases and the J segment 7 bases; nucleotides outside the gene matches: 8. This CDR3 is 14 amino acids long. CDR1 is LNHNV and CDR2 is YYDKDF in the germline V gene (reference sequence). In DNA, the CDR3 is TGTGCCACCGAACGGGACAGGGCAAGTGAAAAACTGTTTTTT. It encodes CATERDRASEKLFF.

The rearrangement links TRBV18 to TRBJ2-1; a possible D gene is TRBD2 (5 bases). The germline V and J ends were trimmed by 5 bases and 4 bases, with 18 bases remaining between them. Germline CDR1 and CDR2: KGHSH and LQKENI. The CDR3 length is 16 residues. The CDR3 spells CASSTGSRRAYNEQFF. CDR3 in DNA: TGTGCCAGCTCAACGGGGTCCAGGAGAGCTTACAATGAGCAGTTCTTC.

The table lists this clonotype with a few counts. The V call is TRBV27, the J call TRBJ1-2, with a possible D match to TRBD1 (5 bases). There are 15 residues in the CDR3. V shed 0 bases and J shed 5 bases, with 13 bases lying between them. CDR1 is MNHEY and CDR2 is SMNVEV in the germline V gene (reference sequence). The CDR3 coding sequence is TGTGCCAGCAGTTTATCGGGATGGGGCGCGTATGGCTACACCTTC. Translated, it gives CASSLSGWGAYGYTF.

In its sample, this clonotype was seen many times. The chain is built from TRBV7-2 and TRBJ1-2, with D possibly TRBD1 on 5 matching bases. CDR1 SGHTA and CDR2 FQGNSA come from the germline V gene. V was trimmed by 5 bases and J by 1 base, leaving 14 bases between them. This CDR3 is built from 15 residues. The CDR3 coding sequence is TGTGCCAGCAGCAGACAGAACGCGAATAACTATGGCTACACCTTC. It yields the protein CASSRQNANNYGYTF.

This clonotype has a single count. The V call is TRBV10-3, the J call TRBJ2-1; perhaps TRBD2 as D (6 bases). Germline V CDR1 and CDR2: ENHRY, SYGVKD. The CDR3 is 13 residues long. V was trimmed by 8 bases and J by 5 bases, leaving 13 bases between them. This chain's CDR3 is CAILGGENNEQFF. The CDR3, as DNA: TGTGCCATCTTGGGCGGGGAAAACAATGAGCAGTTCTTC.

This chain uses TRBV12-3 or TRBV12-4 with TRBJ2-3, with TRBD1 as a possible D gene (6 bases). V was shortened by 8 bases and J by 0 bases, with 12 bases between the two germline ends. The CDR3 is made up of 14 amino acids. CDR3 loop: CASLGQDSTDTQYF. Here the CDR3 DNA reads TGTGCCAGCCTGGGACAAGACAGCACAGATACGCAGTATTTT.

DNA for the CDR3: TGTGCCAGCACTACTTCGTTTCCGGGGGCCTACACAGATACGCAGTATTTT. Encoded protein: CASTTSFPGAYTDTQYF. The chain uses TRBV11-2 and TRBJ2-3, with D perhaps matching TRBD1 or TRBD2 (6 bases each). Trimming removed 7 bases from V and 2 bases from J, with 22 bases in between. Germline V gene sequence: CDR1 SGHAT, CDR2 FQNNGV. The CDR3 has 17 residues. Filled out from reference TRBV11-2 and TRBJ2-3, the complete variable domain reads EAGVAQSPRYKIIEKRQSVAFWCNPISGHATLYWYQQILGQGPKLLIQFQNNGVVDDSQLPKDRFSAERLKGVDSTLKIQPAKLEDSAVYLCASTTSFPGAYTDTQYFGPGTRLTVL.

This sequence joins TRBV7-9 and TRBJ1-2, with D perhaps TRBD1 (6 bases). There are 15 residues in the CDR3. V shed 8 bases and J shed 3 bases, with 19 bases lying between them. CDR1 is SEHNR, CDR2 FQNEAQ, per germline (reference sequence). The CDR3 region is CASRPAGETDYGYTF. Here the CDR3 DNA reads TGTGCCAGCCGCCCGGCAGGGGAGACAGACTATGGCTACACCTTC.

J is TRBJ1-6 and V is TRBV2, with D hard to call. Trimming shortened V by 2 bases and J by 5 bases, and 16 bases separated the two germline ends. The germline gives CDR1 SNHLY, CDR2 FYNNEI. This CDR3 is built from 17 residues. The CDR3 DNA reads TGTGCCAGCAGTGAAATATCCGGGCCCCAGAATAATTCACCCCTCCACTTT. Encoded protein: CASSEISGPQNNSPLHF. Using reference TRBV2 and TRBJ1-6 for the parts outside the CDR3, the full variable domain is EPEVTQTPSHQVTQMGQEVILRCVPISNHLYFYWYRQILGQKVEFLVSFYNNEISEKSEIFDDQFSVERPDGSNFTLKIRSTKLEDSAMYFCASSEISGPQNNSPLHFGNGTRLTVT.

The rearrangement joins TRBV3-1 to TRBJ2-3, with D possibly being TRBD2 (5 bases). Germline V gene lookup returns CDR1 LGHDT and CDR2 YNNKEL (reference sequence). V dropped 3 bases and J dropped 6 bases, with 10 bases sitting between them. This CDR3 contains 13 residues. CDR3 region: CASSHGWEDTQYF. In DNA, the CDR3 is TGTGCCAGCAGCCATGGGTGGGAGGATACGCAGTATTTT.

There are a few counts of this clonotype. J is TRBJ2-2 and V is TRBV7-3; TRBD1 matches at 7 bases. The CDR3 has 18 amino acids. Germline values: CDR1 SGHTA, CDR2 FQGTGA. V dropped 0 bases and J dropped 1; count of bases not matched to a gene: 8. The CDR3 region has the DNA TGTGCCAGCAGCTTAACTGGGAGACAGGGCCTGAACACCGGGGAGCTGTTTTTT. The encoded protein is CASSLTGRQGLNTGELFF.

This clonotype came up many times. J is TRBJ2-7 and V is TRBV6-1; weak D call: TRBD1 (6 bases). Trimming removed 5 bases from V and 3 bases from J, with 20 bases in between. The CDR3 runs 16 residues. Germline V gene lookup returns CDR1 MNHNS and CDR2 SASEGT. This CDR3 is CASSPWDNRPVYEQYF. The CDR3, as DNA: TGTGCCAGCAGTCCATGGGACAATAGGCCGGTCTACGAGCAGTACTTC.

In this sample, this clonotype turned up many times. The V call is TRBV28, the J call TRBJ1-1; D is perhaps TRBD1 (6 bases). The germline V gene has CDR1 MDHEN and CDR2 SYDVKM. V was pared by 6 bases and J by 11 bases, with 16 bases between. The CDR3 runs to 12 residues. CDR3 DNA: TGTGCCAGCAGAACAACAGGGCAGGGTGCTTTCTTT. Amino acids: CASRTTGQGAFF.

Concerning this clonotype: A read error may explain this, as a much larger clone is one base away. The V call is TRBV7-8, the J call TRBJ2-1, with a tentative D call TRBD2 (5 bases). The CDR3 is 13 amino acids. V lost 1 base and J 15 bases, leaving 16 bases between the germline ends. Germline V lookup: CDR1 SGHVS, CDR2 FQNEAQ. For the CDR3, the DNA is TGTGCCAGCAGCTTAGTAGCCGAGACTACCTTGTTCTTC. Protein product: CASSLVAETTLFF. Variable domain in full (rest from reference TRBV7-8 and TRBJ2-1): GAGVSQSPRYKVAKRGQDVALRCDPISGHVSLFWYQQALGQGPEFLTYFQNEAQLDKSGLPSDRFFAERPEGSVSTLKIQRTQQEDSAVYLCASSLVAETTLFFGPGTRLTVL.

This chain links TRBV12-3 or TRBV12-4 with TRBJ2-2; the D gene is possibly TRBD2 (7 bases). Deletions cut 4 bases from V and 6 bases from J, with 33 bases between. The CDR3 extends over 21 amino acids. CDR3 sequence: CASSSPVGGAHPGGHSGELFF. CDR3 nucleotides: TGTGCCAGCAGTTCACCCGTTGGCGGGGCCCACCCCGGGGGGCATTCCGGGGAGCTGTTTTTT.